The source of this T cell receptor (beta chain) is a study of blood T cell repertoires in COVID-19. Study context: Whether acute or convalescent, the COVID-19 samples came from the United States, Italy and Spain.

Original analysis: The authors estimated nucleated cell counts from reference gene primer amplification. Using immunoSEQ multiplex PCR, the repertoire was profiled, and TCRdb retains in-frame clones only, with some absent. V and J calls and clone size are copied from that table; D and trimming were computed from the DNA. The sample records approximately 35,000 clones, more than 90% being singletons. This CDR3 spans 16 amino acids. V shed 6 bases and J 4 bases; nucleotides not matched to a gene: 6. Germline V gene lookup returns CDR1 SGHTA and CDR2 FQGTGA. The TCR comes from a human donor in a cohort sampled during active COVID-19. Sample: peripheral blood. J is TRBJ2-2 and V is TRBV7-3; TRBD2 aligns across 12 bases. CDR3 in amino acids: CASSPSGRAFTGELFF. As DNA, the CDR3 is TGTGCCAGCAGTCCTAGCGGGAGGGCCTTCACCGGGGAGCTGTTTTTT. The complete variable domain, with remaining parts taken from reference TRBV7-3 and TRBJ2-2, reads GAGVSQTPSNKVTEKGKYVELRCDPISGHTALYWYRQSLGQGPEFLIYFQGTGAADDSGLPNDRFFAVRPEGSVSTLKIQRTERGDSAVYLCASSPSGRAFTGELFFGEGSRLTVL.